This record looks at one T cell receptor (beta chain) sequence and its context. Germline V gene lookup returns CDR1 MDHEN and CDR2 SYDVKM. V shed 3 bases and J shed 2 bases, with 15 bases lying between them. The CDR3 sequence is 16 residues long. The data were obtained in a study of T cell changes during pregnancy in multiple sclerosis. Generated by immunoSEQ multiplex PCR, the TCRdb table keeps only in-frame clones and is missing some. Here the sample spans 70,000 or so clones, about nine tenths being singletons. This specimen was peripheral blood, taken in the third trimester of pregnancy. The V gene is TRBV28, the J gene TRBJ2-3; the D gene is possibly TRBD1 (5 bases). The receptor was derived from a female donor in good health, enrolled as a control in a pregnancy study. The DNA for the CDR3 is TGTGCCAGCAGTTTTATAAACAGGCGAATCACAGATACGCAGTATTTT. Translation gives CASSFINRRITDTQYF.